The T cell receptor beta chain under discussion was sequenced for a study of blood T cell repertoires in COVID-19 (dated by TCRdb to 2020 to 2021). In terms of the full investigation: Samples from collaborators originated in the United States, Italy and Spain and spanned both the acute and convalescent phases of COVID-19. The prospective study material was composed of cDNA or gDNA derived from T cells, B-cell-depleted T cells, or PBMCs. Subjects who had been exposed to COVID-19, were actively infected with it, or had recovered from it provided the deeply sampled blood TCRbeta repertoires that made up the dataset. The repertoires were released in a freely available public database meant as a resource for research on the immune response to SARS-CoV-2. The samples were drawn from the first 160 participants of the ongoing ImmuneRACE study and from 1,254 subjects provided by 6 global collaborators. Sample metadata almost always included a de-identified subject ID, COVID-19 status, age in years and sex. Where available, HLA class I and class II types were taken from metadata supplied by the sample provider and were not determined by assay-based typing.

Here is what the overall study found, with its caveats: The amount of clinical and demographic metadata varied by source and participant and was provided uncurated.

Each collaborating institution followed its own protocols to collect whole blood in K2EDTA tubes. For TCRbeta analysis, collaborator samples were shipped as frozen whole blood, as isolated PBMCs, or as DNA extracted from either sample type. Regarding this clone: Its antigen is not yet known. Base qualities are not at hand, and no much larger clone is one base apart.

The immunoSEQ Assay, a bias-controlled multiplex PCR, was used to amplify TCRbeta CDR3 regions from genomic DNA. In the original analysis: The number of nucleated cells in each sample was estimated from the amplification of reference gene primers within the assay. To quantify the absolute abundance of each unique TCRbeta CDR3 rearrangement, sequence reads were collapsed and filtered. Productive Simpson clonality was computed per sample as the square root of Simpson's diversity index over productive rearrangements. What TCRdb holds here is the immuneACCESS table cut down to in-frame rearrangements. Part of the clones is not present; checked against another copy, under half of the missing clones reflect an unresolved V gene, and the others are unexplained. For V, J and clone size, that table is used; D and trimming come from the DNA. In this sample the table shows 240,000 or so clones, about three quarters of which occur a single time. Over 3% of the sample comes from the top ten.

Counted from cysteine to phenylalanine, this CDR3 has 12 amino acids. Only the CDR3 part of the read is kept: 36 bases, read in frame from the first base. CDR1 MDHEN and CDR2 SYDVKM are derived from the germline V gene. The junction shows trimming of 1 base on V and 8 bases on J, plus 5 bases between the germline ends. The V and J genes are TRBV28 and TRBJ1-4, with the identity of the D gene unclear. The sequence came from an elderly woman with acute or convalescent COVID-19. The specimen was peripheral blood. The sequenced DNA is TGTGCCAGCAGTTTATTATCGGAAAAACTGTTTTTT. Translated, this gives CASSLLSEKLFF.